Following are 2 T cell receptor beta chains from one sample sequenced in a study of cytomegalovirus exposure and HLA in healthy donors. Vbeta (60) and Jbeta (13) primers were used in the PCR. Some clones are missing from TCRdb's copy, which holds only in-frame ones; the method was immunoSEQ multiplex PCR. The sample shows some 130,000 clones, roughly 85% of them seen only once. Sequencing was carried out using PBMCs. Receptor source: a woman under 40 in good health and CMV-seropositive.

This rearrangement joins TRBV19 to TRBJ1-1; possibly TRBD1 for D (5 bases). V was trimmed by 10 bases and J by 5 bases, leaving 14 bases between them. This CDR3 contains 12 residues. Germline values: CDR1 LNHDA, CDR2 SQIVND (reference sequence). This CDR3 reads CANPRAGTEAFF. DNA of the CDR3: TGTGCCAACCCCAGGGCGGGAACTGAAGCTTTCTTT.

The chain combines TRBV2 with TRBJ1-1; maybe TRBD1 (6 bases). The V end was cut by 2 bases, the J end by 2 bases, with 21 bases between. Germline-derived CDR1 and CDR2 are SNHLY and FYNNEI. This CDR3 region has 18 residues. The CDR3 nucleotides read TGTGCCAGCAGTGAAATAGGCAGGGGCCAGGTAGGCAACACTGAAGCTTTCTTT. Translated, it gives CASSEIGRGQVGNTEAFF. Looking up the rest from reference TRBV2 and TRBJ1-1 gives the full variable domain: EPEVTQTPSHQVTQMGQEVILRCVPISNHLYFYWYRQILGQKVEFLVSFYNNEISEKSEIFDDQFSVERPDGSNFTLKIRSTKLEDSAMYFCASSEIGRGQVGNTEAFFGQGTRLTVV.